The clone carrying this T cell receptor (beta chain) was seen only once. CDR3 length equals 16 residues. Trimming pared 1 base from V and 4 bases from J, leaving 16 bases between. Germline CDR1 SGHVS, CDR2 FNYEAQ. Here immunoSEQ multiplex PCR was the method, and the copy in TCRdb shows in-frame clones only, minus some. The sample consists of 150,000 to 200,000 clones, more than 75% of them appearing once. Recovered status in Cohort 3 required two negative PCRs, clearance, or symptom resolution. These data originate in a study of blood T cell repertoires in COVID-19. The sample consisted of PBMCs or T cells enriched from blood (not recorded which). This sequence originates from a man in his forties who had recovered from COVID-19. This chain joins TRBV7-6 and TRBJ2-5, with D tentatively TRBD2 (5 bases). In DNA form, the CDR3 reads TGTGCCAGCAGCTTAGAATTTCCGGGGATGGGAGAGACCCAGTACTTC. This gives the protein CASSLEFPGMGETQYF.